This section outlines one T cell receptor (beta chain) sequence together with its context. Its antigen remains unknown. The data were taken from a study of T cell responses to AZD1222 COVID-19 vaccine. Study in general: Second doses that came at about 4 or about 12 weeks were put together. Study-wide findings and caveats: Unmutated variant regions are reportedly the target of nearly half of TCRs that are spike-specific.

The CDR3 is 15 amino acids. CDR1 is SGHTA, CDR2 FQGNSA, per germline. V was trimmed by 1 base and J by 9 bases, leaving 13 bases between them. Produced via immunoSEQ multiplex PCR; TCRdb's table is partial and in-frame only. This table has fewer than 130,000 clones, 92% appearing once. The V call is TRBV7-2, the J call TRBJ1-6, with D tentatively TRBD1 (6 bases). The receptor comes from an adult in good health. The sequencing here drew on peripheral blood, taken on day 0 of AZD1222 vaccination. CDR3 protein: CASSLVMGAGSPLHF. The CDR3 DNA follows: TGTGCCAGCAGCTTAGTGATGGGGGCAGGTTCACCCCTCCACTTT. Drawing the rest from reference TRBV7-2 and TRBJ1-6, the complete variable domain is GAGVSQSPSNKVTEKGKDVELRCDPISGHTALYWYRQSLGQGLEFLIYFQGNSAPDKSGLPSDRFSAERTGGSVSTLTIQRTQQEDSAVYLCASSLVMGAGSPLHFGNGTRLTVT.